The entry below describes one TCR beta chain. The data belong to a study of glioma-infiltrating T cells after dendritic cell vaccination. Germline V CDR1 and CDR2: SGHRS, YFSETQ. The CDR3 is 18 residues long. Trimming removed 3 bases at V and 0 bases at J, with 18 bases between. Clones were read by immunoSEQ multiplex PCR, and TCRdb kept only the in-frame ones, dropping some. The table has tens of thousands of clones, over 80% seen once; the top ten hold around 6.5%. Time point in this sample: after dendritic cell vaccination, including at tumor progression/relapse. Source: blood, taken after dendritic cell vaccination. This chain uses TRBV5-1 with TRBJ2-2, with a tentative D call TRBD1 (5 bases). This sequence was found in a human donor with glioblastoma. The CDR3 nucleotides are TGCGCCAGCAGCTATGTGGCAGGGAATATACCGAACACCGGGGAGCTGTTTTTT. This sequence encodes CASSYVAGNIPNTGELFF.